Described below is a single TCR beta chain sequence and its context. As yet, its antigen is unknown. The data are from a study of cytomegalovirus exposure and HLA in healthy donors. Regarding the study as a whole: Researchers catalogued roughly 170 TCR beta chains as cytomegalovirus-associated.

Both 60 Vbeta primers and 13 Jbeta primers went into the PCR. Here immunoSEQ multiplex PCR was the method, and the copy in TCRdb shows in-frame clones only, minus some. The sample consists of about 110,000 clones, 55% to 80% of them appearing once. Trimming took off 5 bases at V and 0 bases at J, with 14 bases between the two ends. This CDR3 is built from 15 residues. Germline-derived CDR1 and CDR2 are SGHVS and FQNEAQ. This TCR derives from a woman aged 25 to 39 in good health and CMV-seronegative. The chain combines TRBV7-8 with TRBJ2-7; possibly TRBD1 for D (5 bases). Source material: PBMCs. CDR3 nucleotide sequence: TGTGCCAGCAGCGACACAGGATCATTCTCCTACGAGCAGTACTTC. Translation: CASSDTGSFSYEQYF. Variable domain in full (rest from reference TRBV7-8 and TRBJ2-7): GAGVSQSPRYKVAKRGQDVALRCDPISGHVSLFWYQQALGQGPEFLTYFQNEAQLDKSGLPSDRFFAERPEGSVSTLKIQRTQQEDSAVYLCASSDTGSFSYEQYFGPGTRLTVT.